This T cell receptor (beta chain) was documented in a study of T cells in Graves' hyperthyroidism and ophthalmopathy (dated by TCRdb to between 2018 and 2021). As for the study more broadly: Peripheral blood samples were taken at the time of initial diagnosis, prior to any treatment. The approximately 100 discovery patients were divided at random into training and test sets in a 7:3 ratio. Prospective prediction of ophthalmopathy was tested in an independent validation cohort of some 19 hyperthyroidism patients and approximately 17 patients who later progressed to ophthalmopathy. To identify TCR V-J signatures that set the groups apart, the researchers used a discovery cohort of 100 patients, made up of under 50 with Graves' ophthalmopathy and around 58 with stable Graves' hyperthyroidism. The paper reports TCR Vbeta CDR3 sequencing of roughly 140 peripheral blood samples: 43 ophthalmopathy, fewer than 80 hyperthyroidism and around 17 progressor patients. After sampling, hyperthyroidism patients received methimazole starting at 30 mg daily, and ophthalmopathy patients received high-dose intravenous methylprednisolone. In addition, the study compared T-cell repertoires in thyroid tissue and in blood from roughly six Graves' hyperthyroidism patients.

TCR beta CDR3 regions were amplified from RNA transcripts. A first-round RT-PCR of the TCR CDR3 used the HTBI primer set with the Qiagen OneStep RT-PCR kit. A second multiplex PCR round built the libraries, followed by size selection and purification. The libraries were sequenced on an Illumina HiSeq2000 using paired-end 100 bp reads. Per the authors' processing: Raw data were processed with SOAPnuke, discarding reads with adapters, uncalled bases, mean Phred below 15, or no exact constant-primer or identifier match. COPE v1.2.5 was used to merge high-quality paired reads, and clonotypes were defined as unique nucleotide sequences. Clonotypes were aligned to IMGT TRBV, TRBD and TRBJ reference segments using MiTCR v1.1. Analysis was restricted to V-J combinations with a frequency above 0.0001, which covered over 98% of repertoires. The TCS score was defined as the ratio of F50 (clonal expansion) to E x V (chaos), calculated using BLOSUM62-based TCRdist between CDR3 peptides within each V-J. Welch's t-statistics and random forest reduced around 550 V-J features to under 15, which were used in a naive Bayes classifier (R e1071). TCRdb handled the public reads itself, with Q25 trimming in fastp and clone calling in MiXCR, and kept productive beta chains. Identical CDR3 protein sequences are pooled into one entry, listed with their most common genes and DNA. TCRdb's processing, not the study's, gives the V and J calls here. The sample table records about 350,000 distinct CDR3 sequences; roughly 15% of these occur just once. More than 30% of the sample lies in the top ten.

The hyperthyroidism patients were between 18 and 65 years old and newly diagnosed, with a disease duration of less than 2 months. The study excluded patients with uncontrolled infections, other autoimmune diseases, pregnancy or lactation. Diagnoses were established on the basis of clinical symptoms, serum thyroxine and TRAb, thyroid ultrasound, and orbital computed tomography. Blood from progressor patients was collected at the time of first diagnosis with hyperthyroidism, before any ophthalmopathy symptoms had appeared. PBMCs were isolated from more than 8 ml of fresh peripheral blood by Ficoll-Paque density gradient centrifugation. Progressor patients were defined as those initially diagnosed with Graves' hyperthyroidism in whom ophthalmopathy developed during follow-up. Trizol reagent was used to extract total RNA, and RNA quality was then checked on an Agilent 2100 Bioanalyzer. Many counts were recorded for this clonotype. It has no known antigen specificity. Per-base quality was not reported, and no clone a single base away is much larger than it.

The study at large found these results: A 13 V-J signature model separated ophthalmopathy from stable hyperthyroidism, with roughly 88% sensitivity and 81% to 82% specificity in cross-validation and 80%/75% in testing. Blood samples also contained most of the expanded thyroid clonotypes (frequency above 0.001), which suggests that blood repertoires may reflect thyroid immune responses. No statistical method was used to set the sample size in advance, and investigators knew the group allocation. In validation, the model predicted progression to ophthalmopathy a median of around six months before onset, with 65% to 71% sensitivity and 72.22% specificity.

The CDR3 holds 16 amino acids from the cysteine to the phenylalanine. CDR3 DNA is the only sequence kept; it has 48 bases, read in frame from the first base. From the germline V gene, CDR1 is SGHTA and CDR2 is FQGTGA. Trimming removed 5 bases from V and 10 bases from J, leaving 21 bases between the germline ends. The sequenced material came from blood. The sequence was collected from a woman aged 30 to 39 with Graves' hyperthyroidism that later progressed to Graves' ophthalmopathy. The chain links TRBV7-3 with TRBJ1-6; the D segment could be TRBD1, given 5 matching bases. The CDR3 amino acid sequence is: CASSQNRLSWGSPLHF. The DNA sequence is TGTGCCAGCAGCCAAAACAGGCTTTCGTGGGGATCACCCCTCCACTTT.